This is a list of T cell receptor beta chains from one sample in a study of beta chain features in type 1 diabetes. Measured with immunoSEQ multiplex PCR; TCRdb has only the in-frame clones, and not every one. This table holds about 340,000 clones, approximately 13% found once. Sequencing input: naive CD4+ T cells from blood. These receptor sequences come from a woman under 30 with type 1 diabetes. CDR3s include the opening cysteine and the closing phenylalanine or tryptophan. Fields, in order: J gene, clone size, D gene, V gene, CDR3 protein, CDR3 DNA. D genes are given only for firm matches. Not all rows give a size; the values are once, few, many and, for expanded clones, a class.

>TRBJ2-2|-|TRBD1|TRBV7-9
CASSLPGTDSRELFF
TGTGCCAGCAGCTTACCAGGGACAGATAGCAGGGAGCTGTTTTTT
>TRBJ2-1|-|TRBD1|TRBV7-2
CASSPGQGPYNEQFF
TGTGCCAGCAGCCCGGGACAGGGACCCTACAATGAGCAGTTCTTC
>TRBJ1-1|few|-|TRBV7-2
CASSLGRTSHTEAFF
TGTGCCAGCAGCTTAGGAAGGACAAGTCACACTGAAGCTTTCTTT
>TRBJ2-3|few|TRBD1|TRBV6-5
CASSLDRDTDTQYF
TGTGCCAGCAGCCTCGACAGGGACACAGATACGCAGTATTTT
>TRBJ2-1|few|-|TRBV9
CASSGQGRANEQFF
TGTGCCAGCAGCGGACAGGGGAGGGCCAATGAGCAGTTCTTC
>TRBJ2-7|few|-|TRBV7-2
CASSPLGGGLYEQYF
TGTGCCAGCAGCCCCCTAGGCGGGGGCCTCTACGAGCAGTACTTC
>TRBJ2-3|-|TRBD1|TRBV29-1
CSVETGATDTQYF
TGCAGCGTTGAGACAGGGGCGACAGATACGCAGTATTTT
>TRBJ2-5|few|-|TRBV11-2
CASSPERETQYF
TGTGCCAGCAGCCCTGAGAGGGAGACCCAGTACTTC
>TRBJ2-1|few|TRBD1|TRBV29-1
CSAGGPLDEQFF
TGCAGCGCAGGGGGCCCGTTGGATGAGCAGTTCTTC
>TRBJ2-4|-|TRBD2|TRBV27
CASSPQPLTSGRMRDLAKNIQYF
TGTGCCAGCAGTCCTCAACCGTTGACTAGCGGGAGGATGAGGGATCTAGCCAAAAACATTCAGTACTTC
>TRBJ2-2|few|-|TRBV18
CASSRELNTGELFF
TGTGCCAGCTCACGAGAACTTAACACCGGGGAGCTGTTTTTT
>TRBJ1-5|-|-|TRBV5-4
CASSLAGGNQPQHF
TGTGCCAGCAGCTTGGCAGGGGGCAATCAGCCCCAGCATTTT
>TRBJ2-7|few|-|TRBV5-6
CASSSTESPYEQYF
TGTGCCAGCAGCTCGACAGAGTCCCCCTACGAGCAGTACTTC
>TRBJ2-2|-|-|TRBV12-5
CASGLVGGELFF
TGTGCTAGTGGTTTGGTCGGCGGGGAGCTGTTTTTT
>TRBJ2-3|few|TRBD2|TRBV7-2
CASSPRAGVGTDTQYF
TGTGCCAGCAGCCCCCGAGCGGGAGTTGGCACAGATACGCAGTATTTT
>TRBJ2-5|-|TRBD2|TRBV7-9
CASSLIGGGNKETQYF
TGTGCCAGCAGCTTAATCGGGGGAGGGAACAAAGAGACCCAGTACTTC
>TRBJ1-4|-|-|TRBV11-2
CASSISPGRSEKLFF
TGTGCCAGCAGCATAAGCCCCGGGAGGAGTGAAAAACTGTTTTTT